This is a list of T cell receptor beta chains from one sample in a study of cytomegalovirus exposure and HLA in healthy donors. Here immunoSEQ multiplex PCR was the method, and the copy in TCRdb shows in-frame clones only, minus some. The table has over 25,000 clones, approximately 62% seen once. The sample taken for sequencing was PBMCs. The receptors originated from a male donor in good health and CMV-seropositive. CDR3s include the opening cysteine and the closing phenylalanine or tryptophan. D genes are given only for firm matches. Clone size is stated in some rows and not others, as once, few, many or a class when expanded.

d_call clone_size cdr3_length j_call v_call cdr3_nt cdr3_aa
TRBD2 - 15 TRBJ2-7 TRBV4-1 TGCGCCAGCAGCGACGGGACTAGCGGCCCTTACGAGCAGTACTTC CASSDGTSGPYEQYF
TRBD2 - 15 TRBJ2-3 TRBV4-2 TGTGCCGGTGGACTAGCGGGGGGAGGACCCGATACGCAGTATTTT CAGGLAGGGPDTQYF
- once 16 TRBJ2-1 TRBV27 TGTGCCAGCAGTGGGGGCTGGGGGAGCTCCTACAATGAGCAGTTCTTC CASSGGWGSSYNEQFF
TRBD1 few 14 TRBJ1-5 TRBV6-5 TGTGCCAGCAGTAACAGGGGAAGCAATCAGCCCCAGCATTTT CASSNRGSNQPQHF
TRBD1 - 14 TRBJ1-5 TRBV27 TGTGCCAGCAAGGAGGGACAGTCAGATCAGCCCCAGCATTTT CASKEGQSDQPQHF
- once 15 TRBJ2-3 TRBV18 TGTGCCAGCTCACCACGACCAACAGGCACAGATACGCAGTATTTT CASSPRPTGTDTQYF
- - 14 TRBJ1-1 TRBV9 TGTGCCAGCAGCGACGGACACCAGAACACTGAAGCTTTCTTT CASSDGHQNTEAFF
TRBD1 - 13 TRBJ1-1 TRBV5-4 TGTGCCAGCAGCATAGGGACAGGGGTTGAAGCTTTCTTT CASSIGTGVEAFF
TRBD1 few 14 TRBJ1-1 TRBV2 TGTGCCACCGTACAGGGGGCCATGAACACTGAAGCTTTCTTT CATVQGAMNTEAFF
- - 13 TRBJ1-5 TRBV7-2 TGTGCCAGCAGCGATACAGGGTCTCGGCCCCAGCATTTT CASSDTGSRPQHF
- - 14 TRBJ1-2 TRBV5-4 TGTGCCAGCAGCTCAGGGGCCAGGTCGGATGGCTACACCTTC CASSSGARSDGYTF
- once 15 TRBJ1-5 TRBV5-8 TGTGCCAGCAGCGCCACCAGGGGAGGCAATCAGCCCCAGCATTTT CASSATRGGNQPQHF
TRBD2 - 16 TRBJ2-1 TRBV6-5 TGTGCCAGCAGTTCCCTAAACCGGGAGGCCTACAATGAGCAGTTCTTC CASSSLNREAYNEQFF
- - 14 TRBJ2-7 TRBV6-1 TGTGCCAGCAGCTCAGCGGGTCCCTCCTACGAGCAGTACTTC CASSSAGPSYEQYF
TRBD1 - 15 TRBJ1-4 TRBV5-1 TGCGCCAGCAGCTTGTCTCAGGGGGCGAAAGAAAAACTGTTTTTT CASSLSQGAKEKLFF
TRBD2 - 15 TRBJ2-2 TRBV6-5 TGTGCCAGCAGCCCCTCGGGGGGGAACACCGGGGAGCTGTTTTTT CASSPSGGNTGELFF
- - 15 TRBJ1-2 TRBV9 TGTGCCAGCAGCCAGGCCCATATTAAAACGGGGGGCTACACCTTC CASSQAHIKTGGYTF
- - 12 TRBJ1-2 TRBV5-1 TGCGCCAGCAGCTTGGCAGGCTATGGCTACACCTTC CASSLAGYGYTF
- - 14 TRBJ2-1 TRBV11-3 TGTGCCAGCAGCAGTGACAGAGGGGGCAATGAGCAGTTCTTC CASSSDRGGNEQFF
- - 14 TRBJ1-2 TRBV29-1 TGCAGCGTTGAGGCCAGAGGTCCGAACTATGGCTACACCTTC CSVEARGPNYGYTF
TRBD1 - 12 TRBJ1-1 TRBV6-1 TGTGCCAGCCGGGACAGACCGACTGAAGCTTTCTTT CASRDRPTEAFF
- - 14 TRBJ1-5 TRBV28 TGTGCCAGCAGTTCCCCAGCAGGGGCTCAGCCCCAGCATTTT CASSSPAGAQPQHF
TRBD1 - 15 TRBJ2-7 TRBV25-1 TGTGCCAGCAGCGATACTACAGGGGGGAGCTACGAGCAGTACTTC CASSDTTGGSYEQYF
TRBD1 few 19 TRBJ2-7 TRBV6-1 TGTGCCAGCAGTGAAGATTGGCTACAGGGGGGCGGAAGCTCCTACGAGCAGTACTTC CASSEDWLQGGGSSYEQYF
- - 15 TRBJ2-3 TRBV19 TGTGCCAGTAGTTTCCAGACTTCTAGCACAGATACGCAGTATTTT CASSFQTSSTDTQYF
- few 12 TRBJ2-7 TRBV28 TGTGCCAGCAGGACTAGCTCCTACGAGCAGTACTTC CASRTSSYEQYF
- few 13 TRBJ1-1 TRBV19 TGTGCCAGTAACCCGGGAAGCGGGACTGAAGCTTTCTTT CASNPGSGTEAFF
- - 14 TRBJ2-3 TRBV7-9 TGTGCCAGCAGCTTAGCCCTTAGTGCAGATACGCAGTATTTT CASSLALSADTQYF
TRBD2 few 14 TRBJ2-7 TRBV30 TGTGCCTGGAGTAGCGGGAGGGCCGGGTACGAGCAGTACTTC CAWSSGRAGYEQYF
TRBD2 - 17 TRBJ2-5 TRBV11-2 TGTGCCAGCAGCTACTACGGCGGGGGGCTCCTACAAGAGACCCAGTACTTC CASSYYGGGLLQETQYF
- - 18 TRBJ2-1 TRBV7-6 TGTGCCAGCAGCCACCTATCTTTCCCGGGTAGAGCCTACAATGAGCAGTTCTTC CASSHLSFPGRAYNEQFF
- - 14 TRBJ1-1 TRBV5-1 TGCGCCAGCAGCTTTAGAGGCGGGGACACTGAAGCTTTCTTT CASSFRGGDTEAFF
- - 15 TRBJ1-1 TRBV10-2 TGCGCCAGCAGTGAGTCTCTGAGGGCGAACACTGAAGCTTTCTTT CASSESLRANTEAFF
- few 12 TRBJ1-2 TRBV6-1 TGTGCCAGCAGTGAGACGGAGTATGGCTACACCTTC CASSETEYGYTF
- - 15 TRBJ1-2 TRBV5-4 TGTGCCAGCAGCTTGGAAGGCAGGGTGGACTATGGCTACACCTTC CASSLEGRVDYGYTF
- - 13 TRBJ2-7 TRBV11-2 TGTGCCAGCAGCTTAGGTAGCAACTACGAGCAGTACTTC CASSLGSNYEQYF
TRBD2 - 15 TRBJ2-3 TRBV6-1 TGTGCCAGCACCTCGAGGCCTAGCGGAGGAGATACGCAGTATTTT CASTSRPSGGDTQYF